This TCR beta chain appears in the sequencing data of a study of T cells in Graves' hyperthyroidism and ophthalmopathy. Study-wide background: Peripheral blood specimens were obtained at initial diagnosis, prior to any treatment. Study-level points and caveats: Among thyroid clonotypes expanded above 0.001, most also appeared in blood.

Lactation, pregnancy, other autoimmune disease or uncontrolled infection led to exclusion of patients. The authors took PBMCs from about 9.5 ml fresh peripheral blood. Authors of the study amplified TCR beta CDR3 regions from RNA transcripts. The HTBI set primed first-round TCR CDR3 RT-PCR. TCRdb redid the calling of the multiplex PCR reads with MiXCR, one entry per CDR3 protein. There are about 510,000 distinct CDR3 sequences in the sample; 12% to 15% occur only once, and approximately 15% lies in the top ten. A few counts support this clonotype. Its antigen is not identified. J was trimmed by 3 bases and V by 4 bases; bases with no gene match: 9. The germline V gene has CDR1 LGHDT and CDR2 YNNKEL (reference sequence). The CDR3 runs 16 residues.

The chain couples TRBV3-1 to TRBJ2-1, with 7 bases matching TRBD2. Sequencing used blood. This clonotype originated in a woman between 35 and 50 years old with Graves' hyperthyroidism. The CDR3 DNA sequence: TGTGCCAGCAGCCTCCTCTTTTCGGGGGGCTACAATGAGCAGTTCTTC. Translated, it gives CASSLLFSGGYNEQFF.